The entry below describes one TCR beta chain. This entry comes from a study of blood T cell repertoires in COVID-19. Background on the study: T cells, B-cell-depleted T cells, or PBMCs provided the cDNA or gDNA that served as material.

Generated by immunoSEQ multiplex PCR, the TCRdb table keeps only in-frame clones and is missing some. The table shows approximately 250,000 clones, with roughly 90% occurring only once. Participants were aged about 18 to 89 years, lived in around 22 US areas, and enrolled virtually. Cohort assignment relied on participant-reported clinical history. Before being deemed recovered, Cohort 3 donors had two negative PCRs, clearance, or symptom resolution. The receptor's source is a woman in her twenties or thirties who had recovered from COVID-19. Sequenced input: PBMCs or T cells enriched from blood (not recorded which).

The CDR3 protein is CASSPLAGVVVTQYF. The CDR3 nucleotides read TGTGCCAGCAGCCCGTTAGCGGGAGTTGTGGTTACGCAGTATTTT. The chain couples TRBV11-1 to TRBJ2-3; 9 bases match TRBD2. Germline trimming cut 5 bases from V and 8 bases from J; bases unmatched to any gene: 11. The V gene's germline CDR1 is SGHAT and CDR2 FQDESV (reference sequence). The CDR3 spans 15 residues.